This T cell receptor beta chain was identified during a study of blood T cell repertoires in COVID-19. Overall study context: There were acute and convalescent COVID-19 samples, and they came from the United States, Italy and Spain. From T cells, B-cell-depleted T cells, or PBMCs came the material, which was cDNA or gDNA.

This clone was seen only once. Original analysis: The assay estimated nucleated cells by amplifying reference gene primers. Profiling relied on immunoSEQ multiplex PCR, and the TCRdb table lists in-frame clones only, not all of them. V and J calls and clone size come straight from that table; D and trimming were deduced from the DNA. The sample holds under 200,000 clones; more than 75% are singletons and the top ten take about 2%. The ends lost 1 base at V and 3 bases at J; junction bases unmatched: 11. This CDR3 spans 17 amino acids. Germline CDR1 and CDR2: MNHNS and SASEGT. Material for sequencing was peripheral blood. This sequence joins TRBV6-1 and TRBJ2-7; 8 bases align to TRBD2. This clonotype was obtained from a young man with acute or convalescent COVID-19. The DNA of the CDR3 is TGTGCCAGCAGTGAAGGGGGCTGGGGACTAGAGGACTACGAGCAGTACTTC. It yields the protein CASSEGGWGLEDYEQYF.